Presented here are 26 T cell receptor beta chains from one specimen sequenced in a study of T-cell reconstitution after alpha-beta-depleted transplantation in children. Using unique molecular identifiers, the investigators prepared the TCRbeta library. MiXCR, run by TCRdb on the PCR reads, gives a single entry per CDR3 protein. The table has roughly 170,000 distinct CDR3 sequences, over 5.5% seen once; the top ten hold roughly 3%. The sample consisted of PBMCs from the stem cell graft donor, taken from the stem cell graft. Source of these receptors: a human donor who donated a stem cell graft to a child with Wiskott-Aldrich syndrome.

This clonotype was counted many times. The rearrangement links TRBV5-1 to TRBJ2-5; D might be TRBD1 (6 bases). Trimming took off 0 bases at V and 4 bases at J, with 7 bases between the two ends. CDR3 length equals 13 residues. Germline V gives CDR1 SGHRS, CDR2 YFSETQ. The CDR3: CASSLGRGETQYF. In nucleotides, the CDR3 is TGCGCCAGCAGCTTGGGCAGGGGAGAGACCCAGTACTTC.

This clonotype was counted many times. A read error may produce the germline difference seen at one junction end. This sequence joins TRBV20-1 and TRBJ1-1; 7 nucleotides align to TRBD1. CDR3 size: 14 residues. CDR1 and CDR2 (germline): DFQATT, SNEGSKA (reference sequence). CDR3 protein: CSARDRQGRTEAFF. The CDR3 coding sequence is TGCAGTGCTAGAGATCGACAGGGCCGAACTGAAGCCTTCTTT.

This clonotype was counted at least ten times. This CDR3 reads CSVERDYEQYF. In DNA form, the CDR3 reads TGCAGCGTTGAAAGGGACTACGAGCAGTACTTC. The chain combines TRBV29-1 with TRBJ2-7; D is unclear. V gave up 2 bases and J gave up 3 bases, with 5 bases separating them. The CDR3 totals 11 residues. Per germline, CDR1 SQVTM and CDR2 ANQGSEA.

In its sample, this clonotype was seen many times. The V call is TRBV19, the J call TRBJ2-1; 11 positions match TRBD2. The CDR3 loop spans 16 amino acids. Germline CDR1 and CDR2: LNHDA and SQIVND (reference sequence). Unmatched junction bases numbered 7, after V lost 3 bases and J lost 6 bases. CDR3 amino acids: CASSIRALAGANEQFF. CDR3 nucleotides: TGTGCCAGTAGTATCAGGGCACTAGCGGGAGCCAATGAGCAGTTCTTC.

This clonotype was seen at least ten times. The CDR3: CSANTDALNEQFF. The CDR3 DNA follows: TGCAGCGCCAACACAGACGCCCTCAATGAGCAGTTCTTC. This rearrangement joins TRBV29-1 to TRBJ2-1, with D hard to call. CDR3 size: 13 residues. CDR1 SQVTM and CDR2 ANQGSEA come from the germline V gene. V lost 7 bases to trimming and J lost 6 bases, with 16 bases between them.

The chain uses TRBV7-9 and TRBJ2-7; 9 nucleotides line up with TRBD1. CDR3 size: 15 residues. Germline values: CDR1 SEHNR, CDR2 FQNEAQ (reference sequence). V shed 4 bases and J 0 bases; nucleotides not matched to a gene: 4. In DNA, the CDR3 is TGTGCCAGCAGCTCCGGGACAGGGATCTCCTACGAGCAGTACTTC. Its translation: CASSSGTGISYEQYF.

This clonotype was picked up many times. This rearrangement joins TRBV11-2 to TRBJ1-5; 8 bases agree with TRBD1. Trimming at V came to 4 bases and at J to 3 bases, leaving 5 bases not matched to a gene. This CDR3 region has 15 residues. Looked up from germline, CDR1 is SGHAT and CDR2 is FQNNGV. The CDR3 reads CASSSQTGANQPQHF. The DNA of the CDR3 is TGTGCCAGCAGCTCCCAGACAGGGGCCAATCAGCCCCAGCATTTT.

This clonotype was counted at least ten times. V and J are TRBV12-3 or TRBV12-4 and TRBJ2-7, with 7 nucleotides matching TRBD1. J gave up 1 base and V 3 bases, and 12 bases lay outside the gene matches. This CDR3 is 17 amino acids long. The CDR3 loop is CASSLVDVVQGSYEQYF. CDR3 DNA sequence: TGTGCCAGCAGTTTGGTAGATGTGGTACAGGGGTCCTACGAGCAGTACTTC.

Details on this clonotype: A much larger clonotype is one base distant, so this may be a read error. V usage is TRBV9 and J usage is TRBJ2-5, with TRBD2 matching 14 bases. CDR1 and CDR2 from the germline V gene are SGDLS and YYNGEE. CDR3 size: 18 residues. The CDR3 region is CTSSVEEGLAGVEETQYF. CDR3 DNA: TGTACCAGCAGCGTAGAGGAGGGACTAGCGGGAGTCGAGGAGACCCAGTACTTC.

This clonotype showed up many times. CDR3 in amino acids: CASTDRLANTGELFF. CDR3 bases: TGTGCCAGCACCGACAGACTCGCGAACACCGGGGAGCTGTTTTTT. The chain employs TRBV27 and TRBJ2-2; possibly TRBD1 for D (5 bases). V was trimmed by 7 bases and J by 0 bases, leaving 12 bases between them. The length of the CDR3 is 15 residues. Germline V lookup: CDR1 MNHEY, CDR2 SMNVEV (reference sequence).

This clonotype was detected many times. The V and J genes are TRBV12-3 or TRBV12-4 and TRBJ2-3; 10 bases map to TRBD2. The CDR3 is 17 amino acids. After removal of 7 bases from V and 0 bases from J, the junction contained 10 bases not matched to a gene. CDR3 protein: CASTPGLAEPSTDTQYF. The DNA of the CDR3 is TGTGCCAGCACCCCCGGACTAGCGGAGCCTAGCACAGATACGCAGTATTTT.

The chain employs TRBV30 and TRBJ2-3; D is undetermined. The germline gives CDR1 GTSNPN, CDR2 SVGIG (reference sequence). V was trimmed by 5 bases and J by 2 bases, leaving 5 bases between them. This CDR3 region has 11 residues. In DNA, the CDR3 is TGTGCCTGGGGGAACACAGATACGCAGTATTTT. It translates to CAWGNTDTQYF.

There are many counts of this clonotype. This chain links TRBV27 with TRBJ2-5; maybe TRBD2 (5 bases). Germline V lookup: CDR1 MNHEY, CDR2 SMNVEV (reference sequence). The CDR3 is made up of 13 amino acids. Trimming removed 6 bases at V and 4 bases at J, with 12 bases between. CDR3 sequence: CASSHRRRETQYF. DNA for the CDR3: TGTGCCAGCAGCCATAGGAGGCGAGAGACCCAGTACTTC.

This chain uses TRBV3-1 with TRBJ2-1; 10 bases fit TRBD2. CDR1 and CDR2 (germline): LGHDT, YNNKEL (reference sequence). The CDR3 consists of 17 residues. Germline trimming cut 7 bases from V and 4 bases from J; bases unmatched to any gene: 13. The chain's CDR3 is CASTISGGASSYNEQFF. CDR3 DNA: TGTGCCAGCACCATCAGCGGGGGGGCGTCTAGTTACAATGAGCAGTTCTTC.

This clonotype was counted ten times or more. The chain combines TRBV18 with TRBJ2-5; D gene uncertain. This CDR3 is 13 amino acids long. Germline V gene sequence: CDR1 KGHSH, CDR2 LQKENI. The V and J ends lost 3 bases and 4 bases respectively, with 9 bases between them. This CDR3 reads CASSPGEVETQYF. CDR3 nucleotides: TGTGCCAGCTCACCTGGCGAAGTAGAGACCCAGTACTTC.

Ten or more counts support this clonotype. This chain links TRBV6-1 with TRBJ1-5, with a weak D call TRBD1 (5 bases). The V gene lost 6 bases and the J gene lost 0 bases, with 12 bases spanning the gap. CDR1 and CDR2 from the germline V gene are MNHNS and SASEGT. This CDR3 comprises 15 residues. CDR3 sequence reads: CASRPDKLSNQPQHF. In DNA, the CDR3 is TGTGCCAGCAGACCGGACAAACTTAGCAATCAGCCCCAGCATTTT.

This clonotype was detected a few times. V gene TRBV20-1 combines with J gene TRBJ1-5; weak D call: TRBD1 (6 bases). V lost 8 bases, J lost 0 bases, and 20 bases lay in between. Germline CDR1 reads DFQATT; CDR2 reads SNEGSKA (reference sequence). The CDR3 has 16 amino acids. CDR3 DNA: TGCAGTACGGGGGGGGCAGCCCTCTATAGCAATCAGCCCCAGCATTTT. Amino acids: CSTGGAALYSNQPQHF.

The sample holds many counts of this clonotype. This sequence joins TRBV20-1 and TRBJ1-2; the D is unclear. Germline CDR1 is DFQATT and CDR2 is SNEGSKA (reference sequence). The CDR3 sequence is 16 residues long. V lost 3 bases, J lost 7 bases, and 24 bases lay in between. This CDR3 is CSARTEAPLTYGGYTF. The CDR3 DNA reads TGCAGTGCTAGGACGGAAGCCCCGCTTACATATGGTGGCTACACCTTC.

The chain links TRBV27 to TRBJ2-1; maybe TRBD2 (5 bases). The ends were cut back, 5 bases at V and 15 bases at J, with 20 bases in the middle. The CDR3 extends over 13 amino acids. The V gene's germline CDR1 is MNHEY and CDR2 SMNVEV (reference sequence). The CDR3 region is CASSPLSRGRAFF. DNA of the CDR3: TGTGCCAGCAGTCCCCTGAGCCGAGGGCGGGCGTTCTTC.

V is TRBV24-1 and J is TRBJ2-6, with 7 bases aligning to TRBD1. This CDR3 is 19 amino acids long. CDR1 is KGHDR and CDR2 is SFDVKD in the germline V gene. The V and J ends lost 7 bases and 4 bases, in that order; junction bases with no gene match: 18. The CDR3 coding sequence is TGTGCCACCAGCCCAGGGGTGGGACAGCGCGCTTTGGGGGCCAACGTCCTGACTTTC. This translates into CATSPGVGQRALGANVLTF.

This chain uses TRBV2 with TRBJ2-1; D gene unclear. The length of the CDR3 is 16 residues. Germline V lookup: CDR1 SNHLY, CDR2 FYNNEI. Trimming left V 9 bases short and J 0 bases short, with 18 bases between. CDR3 bases: TGTGCCAGTCCATTTCGGGCCTTGGGCTCCTACAATGAGCAGTTCTTC. Translation: CASPFRALGSYNEQFF.

In the case of this clonotype: Just one base apart from a much larger clone, this may be a read error. The chain carries TRBV29-1 and TRBJ2-7; TRBD1 aligns across 7 bases. Germline CDR1 SQVTM, CDR2 ANQGSEA. The CDR3 runs 12 residues. The V segment lost 7 bases and the J segment 2 bases; nucleotides outside the gene matches: 5. CDR3 in DNA: TGCAGCGCCCCGACAGGGACCTACGAGCAGTACTTC. Its protein is CSAPTGTYEQYF.

This clonotype was detected a few times. The rearrangement joins TRBV10-3 to TRBJ2-7, with 7 nucleotides matching TRBD1. V lost 5 bases to trimming and J lost 0 bases; unmatched junction nucleotides: 7. CDR3 length: 15 amino acids. The germline V gene has CDR1 ENHRY and CDR2 SYGVKD. The CDR3 DNA reads TGTGCCATCAGTCAGGGGTACAGGGGCTCCTACGAGCAGTACTTC. This sequence encodes CAISQGYRGSYEQYF.

This clonotype was counted at least ten times. The chain uses TRBV12-3 or TRBV12-4 and TRBJ2-7, with D hard to call. CDR3 length: 12 residues. V was shortened by 5 bases and J by 1 base, with 6 bases between the two germline ends. CDR3 DNA: TGTGCCAGCAGTAAAGTATCCTACGAGCAGTACTTC. Translating it yields CASSKVSYEQYF.

This clonotype was observed many times. This chain uses TRBV10-3 with TRBJ2-1; 7 nucleotides line up with TRBD1. The trim removed 0 bases at V and 1 base at J, leaving 3 bases unmatched. CDR1 and CDR2 from the germline V gene are ENHRY and SYGVKD. The CDR3 sequence is 16 residues long. CDR3 sequence reads: CAISESDRLSYNEQFF. CDR3 sequence (DNA): TGTGCCATCAGTGAGTCGGACAGGCTTTCCTACAATGAGCAGTTCTTC.

The sample holds many counts of this clonotype. The chain recombines TRBV6-5 with TRBJ1-1; D unclear. V lost 5 bases to trimming and J lost 9 bases, with 13 bases between them. The germline V gene has CDR1 MNHEY and CDR2 SVGAGI. The CDR3 has 12 amino acids. The CDR3 coding sequence is TGTGCCAGCAGTACCGATATGATCAAAGCTTTCTTT. Translation gives CASSTDMIKAFF.